The 23 T cell receptor beta chains given below trace back to one sample, sequenced in a study of Ad26.COV2.S vaccination and SARS-CoV-2 variants. Noted treatment: around 19 received Ad26.COV2.S at low or high dose, single or two shots; a few received placebo; per-sample allocation not given. Sampling was done on day 63 after the first vaccine or placebo injection. Sequencing was performed with immunoSEQ multiplex PCR; in TCRdb, only in-frame clones are kept and a portion is missing. The sample has about 480,000 clones; approximately 90% are singletons. Specimen: peripheral blood, collected in a trial of Ad26.COV2.S vaccine versus placebo. All receptors come from a person between 18 and 60 years old who received the Ad26.COV2.S COVID-19 vaccine or a placebo.

The rearrangement links TRBV19 to TRBJ2-1; D unresolved. The length of the CDR3 is 13 residues. The V gene's germline CDR1 is LNHDA and CDR2 SQIVND (reference sequence). The CDR3 DNA reads as TGTGCTACTGTTGGGCCCTTCTACAATGAGCAGTTCTTC. This sequence encodes CATVGPFYNEQFF.

CDR3 amino acids: CASRAGGRETQYF. For the CDR3, the DNA is TGTGCCAGCAGGGCAGGGGGTAGAGAGACCCAGTACTTC. The chain combines TRBV28 with TRBJ2-5, with TRBD1 identical over 7 bases. The CDR3 sequence is 13 residues long. CDR1 is MDHEN, CDR2 SYDVKM, per germline. V was pared by 6 bases and J by 4 bases, with 5 bases of the junction left unmatched.

The chain joins TRBV19 to TRBJ2-1; TRBD2 matches at 10 bases. Germline CDR1 is LNHDA and CDR2 is SQIVND (reference sequence). This CDR3 is 15 amino acids long. Trimming took 5 bases from V and 7 from J; bases not matched to a gene: 8. The CDR3 sequence is CASSPSLAGENEQFF. DNA for the CDR3: TGTGCCAGTAGTCCCAGCCTAGCGGGAGAAAATGAGCAGTTCTTC.

V is TRBV5-4 and J is TRBJ1-2, with a possible D match to TRBD1 (6 bases). The CDR3 has 15 amino acids. Between the trimmed V and J ends, which lost 4 bases and 7 bases, there was a span of 20 bases. The germline gives CDR1 SGHNT, CDR2 YYREEE (reference sequence). DNA for the CDR3: TGTGCCAGCAGCCGGGGGAGGGGGTCTACGGGTGGCTACACCTTC. Its translation: CASSRGRGSTGGYTF.

The CDR3 sequence is CASDLQAETQYF. The DNA for the CDR3 is TGTGCCAGCGATTTGCAGGCAGAGACCCAGTACTTC. The gene calls are TRBV7-9 and TRBJ2-5; D is unclear. The CDR3 sequence is 12 residues long. Germline loops: CDR1 SEHNR, CDR2 FQNEAQ (reference sequence). V shed 8 bases and J shed 4 bases, with 11 bases lying between them. Full variable domain (remainder filled in from reference TRBV7-9 and TRBJ2-5): DTGVSQNPRHKITKRGQNVTFRCDPISEHNRLYWYRQTLGQGPEFLTYFQNEAQLEKSRLLSDRFSAERPKGSFSTLEIQRTEQGDSAMYLCASDLQAETQYFGPGTRLLVL.

The CDR3 DNA is TGTGCCAGCAGCCAAGGACAGGGAGGTAGACGGCTCGGCTACACCTTC. This gives the protein CASSQGQGGRRLGYTF. The chain links TRBV3-1 (or the pseudogene TRBV3-2) to TRBJ1-2, with 7 bases that match TRBD1. Unmatched junction bases numbered 13, after V lost 1 base and J lost 8 bases. The CDR3 runs to 16 residues. Germline V CDR1 and CDR2: LGHDT, YNNKEL (reference sequence).

CDR3 sequence (DNA): TGCGCCAGCAGCCCAAACCCGGGACACGTACATCTTAGGGATACGCAGTATTTT. The encoded protein is CASSPNPGHVHLRDTQYF. The chain employs TRBV4-3 and TRBJ2-3; weak D call: TRBD1 (6 bases). The CDR3 is 18 amino acids. V was cut by 4 bases and J by 6 bases, with 26 bases left in between. The V gene's germline CDR1 is LGHNA and CDR2 YSLEER.

In this sample, this clone turned up once. The rearrangement links TRBV7-9 to TRBJ2-6, with D unclear. Looked up from germline, CDR1 is SEHNR and CDR2 is FQNEAQ (reference sequence). Trimming stripped 6 bases from V and 0 bases from J, with 21 bases between. The CDR3 spans 19 residues. The CDR3 here is CASRTKGSVYISGANVLTF. The CDR3, as DNA: TGTGCCAGCAGAACCAAGGGATCAGTCTATATCTCTGGGGCCAACGTCCTGACTTTC.

This rearrangement joins TRBV7-2 to TRBJ2-1, with 7 positions matching TRBD2. The germline V gene encodes CDR1 SGHTA and CDR2 FQGNSA. Losses at the gene ends were 1 base for V and 1 base for J; bases not matched to a gene: 1. The CDR3 has 15 amino acids. The CDR3 sequence: CASSLGRGSYNEQFF. The CDR3 DNA is TGTGCCAGCAGCTTAGGGCGGGGGTCCTACAATGAGCAGTTCTTC.

This rearrangement joins TRBV19 to TRBJ2-5; 9 bases fit TRBD2. V shed 6 bases and J 3 bases; nucleotides not matched to a gene: 14. The CDR3 extends over 17 amino acids. Germline assignment: CDR1 LNHDA and CDR2 SQIVND (reference sequence). As DNA, the CDR3 is TGTGCCAGTAGCCCGACTAGCGGAGCGAATCGAAAAGAGACCCAGTACTTC. Encoded protein: CASSPTSGANRKETQYF.

V usage is TRBV5-4 and J usage is TRBJ1-2; D is ambiguous. CDR1 SGHNT and CDR2 YYREEE come from the germline V gene (reference sequence). Trimming stripped 4 bases from V and 5 bases from J, with 12 bases between. The CDR3 runs 13 residues. The CDR3 region has the DNA TGTGCCAGCAGCCCCGGAGGGTCATATGGCTACACCTTC. Translation: CASSPGGSYGYTF.

The chain combines TRBV28 with TRBJ1-2; no clear D gene. Germline V gene data show CDR1 as MDHEN and CDR2 as SYDVKM. Trimming took off 2 bases at V and 7 bases at J, with 11 bases between the two ends. The CDR3 spans 13 residues. CDR3 protein: CASSLVGGVGYTF. DNA of the CDR3: TGTGCCAGCAGTTTAGTCGGCGGAGTTGGCTACACCTTC.

This chain uses TRBV19 with TRBJ2-6; D perhaps matches TRBD2 (6 bases). CDR3 length equals 16 residues. CDR1 LNHDA and CDR2 SQIVND come from the germline V gene (reference sequence). Trimming stripped 3 bases from V and 4 bases from J, with 13 bases between. The CDR3 spells CASSIGGMIGANVLTF. CDR3 nucleotides: TGTGCCAGTAGTATCGGCGGGATGATCGGGGCCAACGTCCTGACTTTC.

This clone is a singleton in its sample. V is TRBV15 and J is TRBJ1-4, with 7 bases aligning to TRBD1. The J segment lost 5 bases and the V segment lost 2 bases, leaving 5 bases of the junction unmatched. The CDR3 has 15 amino acids. The germline gives CDR1 LNHNV, CDR2 YYDKDF (reference sequence). The CDR3 bases are TGTGCCACCAGCAGACGGGACAGTTACAATGAAAAACTGTTTTTT. Protein sequence: CATSRRDSYNEKLFF. The variable domain in full, with the rest retrieved from reference TRBV15 and TRBJ1-4, is DAMVIQNPRYQVTQFGKPVTLSCSQTLNHNVMYWYQQKSSQAPKLLFHYYDKDFNNEADTPDNFQSRRPNTSFCFLDIRSPGLGDTAMYLCATSRRDSYNEKLFFGSGTQLSVL.

This chain links TRBV30 with TRBJ1-2, with D perhaps matching TRBD1 (5 bases). V shed 0 bases and J shed 4 bases, with 15 bases lying between them. Per germline, CDR1 GTSNPN and CDR2 SVGIG (reference sequence). The CDR3 has 15 amino acids. CDR3 in amino acids: CAWSVRGGVGYGYTF. The CDR3 DNA follows: TGTGCCTGGAGTGTACGTGGGGGGGTCGGCTATGGCTACACCTTC.

The genes are TRBV19 and TRBJ2-7, with 7 bases lining up with TRBD1. Germline CDR1 LNHDA, CDR2 SQIVND (reference sequence). J was trimmed by 1 base and V by 4 bases; bases with no gene match: 4. The CDR3 covers 14 residues. DNA of the CDR3: TGTGCCAGTAGTAAGGCAGGGGGATCCTACGAGCAGTACTTC. Protein sequence: CASSKAGGSYEQYF. The full variable domain, completed using reference TRBV19 and TRBJ2-7, is DGGITQSPKYLFRKEGQNVTLSCEQNLNHDAMYWYRQDPGQGLRLIYYSQIVNDFQKGDIAEGYSVSREKKESFPLTVTSAQKNPTAFYLCASSKAGGSYEQYFGPGTRLTVT.

The chain carries TRBV28 and TRBJ2-5, with 12 bases lining up with TRBD2. This CDR3 region has 14 residues. Germline CDR1 and CDR2: MDHEN and SYDVKM. V dropped 8 bases and J dropped 4; count of bases not matched to a gene: 5. In DNA, the CDR3 is TGTGCCAGCGTCTCTAGCGGGAGGGTAGAGACCCAGTACTTC. This gives the protein CASVSSGRVETQYF.

V usage is TRBV6-4 and J usage is TRBJ2-1; 14 bases are shared with TRBD2. J gave up 2 bases and V 7 bases, and 13 bases lay outside the gene matches. This CDR3 comprises 19 residues. CDR1 is MRHNA and CDR2 is SNTAGT in the germline V gene. The CDR3 DNA reads TGTGCCAGCACCCTCAGGCCGACTAGCGGGAGGGCCGCCTACAATGAGCAGTTCTTC. Protein product: CASTLRPTSGRAAYNEQFF.

This chain uses TRBV5-1 with TRBJ2-1; 8 positions agree with TRBD1. This CDR3 has 17 amino acids. V shed 4 bases and J 2 bases; nucleotides not matched to a gene: 11. CDR1 is SGHRS and CDR2 is YFSETQ in the germline V gene. CDR3 DNA sequence: TGCGCCAGCAGCGACGGGACAGGCCGATACCCCTACAATGAGCAGTTCTTC. As protein: CASSDGTGRYPYNEQFF.

The gene calls are TRBV18 and TRBJ2-7; D gene uncertain. Trimming stripped 3 bases from V and 5 bases from J, with 11 bases between. CDR1 and CDR2 from the germline V gene are KGHSH and LQKENI. The CDR3 contains 13 residues. This chain's CDR3 is CASSPSVSHEQYF. The CDR3, as DNA: TGTGCCAGCTCACCTTCGGTGTCCCACGAGCAGTACTTC.

V and J are TRBV4-1 and TRBJ2-7; maybe TRBD2 (6 bases). V gave up 4 bases and J gave up 3 bases, with 7 bases separating them. The CDR3 runs to 12 residues. Looked up from germline, CDR1 is MGHRA and CDR2 is YSYEKL. The CDR3 coding sequence is TGCGCCAGCAGCCTGGAGGGCTACGAGCAGTACTTC. Translation gives CASSLEGYEQYF.

The chain combines TRBV2 with TRBJ2-1, with 8 bases lining up with TRBD2. Germline values: CDR1 SNHLY, CDR2 FYNNEI. CDR3 size: 14 residues. J lost 0 bases, V lost 10 bases, and 5 bases had no gene match. Written as DNA, the CDR3 is TGTGCCATCATAGCGGGATACTCCTACAATGAGCAGTTCTTC. It specifies CAIIAGYSYNEQFF.

The chain combines TRBV3-1 (or the pseudogene TRBV3-2) with TRBJ1-6, with TRBD1 identical over 8 bases. Losses at the gene ends were 2 bases for V and 7 bases for J; bases not matched to a gene: 7. Per the germline V gene, CDR1 is LGHDT and CDR2 is YNNKEL (reference sequence). The CDR3 is 16 residues long. CDR3 amino acids: CASSQRGQGRNSPLHF. The CDR3 coding sequence is TGTGCCAGCAGCCAAAGAGGACAGGGCAGAAATTCACCCCTCCACTTT.